Here is one T cell receptor (beta chain) with its context. The sample is drawn from a study of blood T cell repertoires in COVID-19. Per the authors' pipeline: Reference gene primer amplification gave nucleated cell count estimates. Assay: immunoSEQ multiplex PCR; the TCRdb copy retains only in-frame clones and omits some. From that table come the V and J calls and clone size; the DNA was used to work out D and trimming. The sample holds under 130,000 clones, around nine tenths seen once. The CDR3 contains 14 residues. Germline CDR1 MDHEN, CDR2 SYDVKM. J was trimmed by 7 bases and V by 6 bases; bases with no gene match: 11.

The J gene is TRBJ2-5, the V gene TRBV28; 7 positions match TRBD1. The sample was peripheral blood. This receptor was identified in a human donor in a cohort sampled during active COVID-19. CDR3 amino acids: CASSLDRAPGTQYF. The CDR3 DNA follows: TGTGCCAGCAGCCTAGACAGGGCCCCCGGGACCCAGTACTTC.